This T cell receptor (beta chain) is from a study of beta chain features in type 1 diabetes. Regarding the study as a whole: The study found moderately but significantly shorter TCRB CDR3s in all four CD4+ subsets of Type 1 diabetes patients.

The CDR3 is made up of 14 amino acids. Trimming cost V 0 bases and J 3 bases; bases outside gene matches: 3. Germline assignment: CDR1 GTSNPN and CDR2 SVGIG (reference sequence). Sampling consisted of one heparinised blood draw per donor, averaging roughly 100 mL. Stem cell-like memory, regulatory, central memory and naive CD4+ cells were sorted via CD45RO/CCR7/CD25/CD127/CD95/CD27. This clone was seen more than once but under ten times. Its antigen is currently unknown. cDNA synthesis used the whole RNA isolate, giving expressed TCRB sequences. Generated by immunoSEQ multiplex PCR, the TCRdb table keeps only in-frame clones and is missing some. The sample consists of 640,000 or so clones, about 14% of them appearing once.

The receptor was derived from a man between 18 and 35 years old with type 1 diabetes. The material sequenced was naive CD4+ T cells from blood. The chain carries TRBV30 and TRBJ2-7; 9 nucleotides match TRBD1. The CDR3 coding sequence is TGTGCCTGGAGTGTAGGGACAGGGCACTACGAGCAGTACTTC. Protein sequence: CAWSVGTGHYEQYF.